These T cell receptor beta chains were read from a single sample in a study of blood T cell repertoires in COVID-19. The assay was immunoSEQ multiplex PCR, and TCRdb's table has in-frame clones only and misses some. The data hold 10,000 to 14,000 clones, with 75% to 90% observed a single time. Sequencing was carried out using peripheral blood. Receptor source: a human donor in a cohort sampled during active COVID-19. The CDR3 runs from the conserved cysteine through the conserved F or W. The order of the fields is V gene, J gene, clone size, D gene, CDR3 DNA, CDR3 protein. The D gene is left open where the match is weak. Size is stated for part of the rows, as once, few or many counts, or as a class when the clone is expanded.

V gene: TRBV6-5
J gene: TRBJ1-1
clone size: .
D gene: .
CDR3 DNA: TGTGCCAGCAATACAGGGTGGGGTCCCGACACTGAAGCTTTCTTT
CDR3 protein: CASNTGWGPDTEAFF

V gene: TRBV18
J gene: TRBJ2-4
clone size: .
D gene: .
CDR3 DNA: TGTGCCAGCTCACCACGCTCCGAGAGAGACAGGCCCGAGGGGGCCAAAAACATTCAGTACTTC
CDR3 protein: CASSPRSERDRPEGAKNIQYF

V gene: TRBV6-5
J gene: TRBJ2-2
clone size: .
D gene: .
CDR3 DNA: TGTGCCAGCAGTTCCTCGCGGAGCACCGGGGAGCTGTTTTTT
CDR3 protein: CASSSSRSTGELFF

V gene: TRBV7-9
J gene: TRBJ2-2
clone size: .
D gene: TRBD2
CDR3 DNA: TGTGCCAGCAGCTATGTGCGGCGGGGGGGCCTGAACACCGGGGAGCTGTTTTTT
CDR3 protein: CASSYVRRGGLNTGELFF

V gene: TRBV7-9
J gene: TRBJ2-4
clone size: .
D gene: .
CDR3 DNA: TGTGCCAGCAGCTTATCGTCAGCCAAAAACATTCAGTACTTC
CDR3 protein: CASSLSSAKNIQYF

V gene: TRBV27
J gene: TRBJ2-7
clone size: .
D gene: TRBD1
CDR3 DNA: TGTGCCAGCAGTTTTATAACTCTGAGGACAGGGGGCCACGAGCAGTACTTC
CDR3 protein: CASSFITLRTGGHEQYF

V gene: TRBV11-2
J gene: TRBJ1-4
clone size: .
D gene: .
CDR3 DNA: TGTGCCAGCAGCTTAGCACGGCGGGTCCTGGAAACTAATGAAAAACTGTTTTTT
CDR3 protein: CASSLARRVLETNEKLFF

V gene: TRBV11-2
J gene: TRBJ2-7
clone size: .
D gene: TRBD2
CDR3 DNA: TGTGCCAGCAGCTCTACTAGCGGGGACCCCTACGAGCAGTACTTC
CDR3 protein: CASSSTSGDPYEQYF

V gene: TRBV6-4
J gene: TRBJ1-2
clone size: .
D gene: TRBD1
CDR3 DNA: TGTGCCAGCAGAGACAGGGGTTATGGCTACACCTTC
CDR3 protein: CASRDRGYGYTF

V gene: TRBV19
J gene: TRBJ1-2
clone size: once
D gene: .
CDR3 DNA: TGTGCCAGTAAGGGGGTTGCGGGGGATTGGAACTATGGCTACACCTTC
CDR3 protein: CASKGVAGDWNYGYTF

V gene: TRBV28
J gene: TRBJ2-7
clone size: .
D gene: .
CDR3 DNA: TGTGCCACCTCTGACAGGATGTACGAGCAGTACTTC
CDR3 protein: CATSDRMYEQYF

V gene: TRBV7-6
J gene: TRBJ2-7
clone size: few
D gene: TRBD2
CDR3 DNA: TGTGCCAGCAGCTTGGGAGGGACCGAGCAGTACTTC
CDR3 protein: CASSLGGTEQYF

V gene: TRBV7-3
J gene: TRBJ2-1
clone size: .
D gene: TRBD2
CDR3 DNA: TGTGCCAGCAGCCTAGCGGGCGGGGTTTACAATGAGCAGTTCTTC
CDR3 protein: CASSLAGGVYNEQFF

V gene: TRBV5-1
J gene: TRBJ1-2
clone size: .
D gene: .
CDR3 DNA: TGCGCCAGCAGAGGAACGGGATACGGTAACTATGGCTACACCTTC
CDR3 protein: CASRGTGYGNYGYTF

V gene: TRBV7-6
J gene: TRBJ2-7
clone size: .
D gene: TRBD2
CDR3 DNA: TGTGCCAGCAGCCCACTAGCGGGGAACTACGAGCAGTACTTC
CDR3 protein: CASSPLAGNYEQYF

V gene: TRBV9
J gene: TRBJ2-2
clone size: .
D gene: TRBD2
CDR3 DNA: TGTGCCAGCAGCCTGGGGACTAGCGACACCGGGGAGCTGTTTTTT
CDR3 protein: CASSLGTSDTGELFF

V gene: TRBV12-3/TRBV12-4
J gene: TRBJ2-5
clone size: .
D gene: .
CDR3 DNA: TGTGCCAGCAGGGGGCTGTTTTCGGACCAGTACTTC
CDR3 protein: CASRGLFSDQYF

V gene: TRBV6-5
J gene: TRBJ1-1
clone size: .
D gene: .
CDR3 DNA: TGTGCCAGCAGTTACTTCAGGTCGGGAACTGAAGCTTTCTTT
CDR3 protein: CASSYFRSGTEAFF

V gene: TRBV10-2
J gene: TRBJ2-7
clone size: .
D gene: TRBD1
CDR3 DNA: TGCGCCAGCAGTTCCCCGGGACAGGGAGCATACGAGCAGTACTTC
CDR3 protein: CASSSPGQGAYEQYF

V gene: TRBV20-1
J gene: TRBJ2-3
clone size: .
D gene: .
CDR3 DNA: TGCAGTGCTGCCAATAGAGATACGCAGTATTTT
CDR3 protein: CSAANRDTQYF

V gene: TRBV18
J gene: TRBJ2-2
clone size: .
D gene: .
CDR3 DNA: TGTGCCAGCTCACCCCCCGACAGGAACACCGGGGAGCTGTTTTTT
CDR3 protein: CASSPPDRNTGELFF

V gene: TRBV30
J gene: TRBJ2-7
clone size: .
D gene: TRBD1
CDR3 DNA: TGTGCCTGGAGTCCGGGATGGCCAGACAGGGACAGGCGCTACGAGCAGTACTTC
CDR3 protein: CAWSPGWPDRDRRYEQYF

V gene: TRBV18
J gene: TRBJ2-7
clone size: .
D gene: TRBD2
CDR3 DNA: TGTGCCAGCTCACGAGGGACTAGCGGGGACGAGCAGTACTTC
CDR3 protein: CASSRGTSGDEQYF

V gene: TRBV19
J gene: TRBJ2-1
clone size: .
D gene: TRBD1
CDR3 DNA: TGTGCCAGTAGTCTTCGACAGGGGCCAGGGCTATACAATGAGCAGTTCTTC
CDR3 protein: CASSLRQGPGLYNEQFF

V gene: TRBV27
J gene: TRBJ2-2
clone size: few
D gene: .
CDR3 DNA: TGTGCCAGCAGTCCCCCGTTCCCCCCCGGGGAGCTGTTTTTT
CDR3 protein: CASSPPFPPGELFF

V gene: TRBV7-9
J gene: TRBJ2-5
clone size: .
D gene: TRBD1
CDR3 DNA: TGTGCCAGCAGCTTAGGACAGGGCCAAGAGACCCAGTACTTC
CDR3 protein: CASSLGQGQETQYF

V gene: TRBV15
J gene: TRBJ1-3
clone size: few
D gene: .
CDR3 DNA: TGTGCCACCAGCGGAGTCTTGGAGAAGCCCTCTGGAAACACCATATATTTT
CDR3 protein: CATSGVLEKPSGNTIYF

V gene: TRBV6-5
J gene: TRBJ1-5
clone size: .
D gene: .
CDR3 DNA: TGTGCCAGCAGCGTAAACGGGAATCAGCCCCAGCATTTT
CDR3 protein: CASSVNGNQPQHF

V gene: TRBV19
J gene: TRBJ2-2
clone size: few
D gene: TRBD1
CDR3 DNA: TGTGCCAGTAGTATAGCCACAGGGGGCACCGGGGAGCTGTTTTTT
CDR3 protein: CASSIATGGTGELFF

V gene: TRBV19
J gene: TRBJ2-6
clone size: .
D gene: .
CDR3 DNA: TGTGCCAGTAAGGAAGGACAGGGGGCCAACGTCCTGACTTTC
CDR3 protein: CASKEGQGANVLTF

V gene: TRBV4-3
J gene: TRBJ2-5
clone size: .
D gene: TRBD2
CDR3 DNA: TGCGCCAGCAGCCAAGAAGGACTAGAACAAGAGACCCAGTACTTC
CDR3 protein: CASSQEGLEQETQYF

V gene: TRBV6-1
J gene: TRBJ1-5
clone size: .
D gene: .
CDR3 DNA: TGTGCCAGCAGTGAACGGGATAGGATCAATCAGCCCCAGCATTTT
CDR3 protein: CASSERDRINQPQHF

V gene: TRBV3-1/TRBV3-2
J gene: TRBJ1-1
clone size: .
D gene: TRBD1
CDR3 DNA: TGTGCCAGCAGCCAAAGCTATCTACAGGGGATGAACACTGAAGCTTTCTTT
CDR3 protein: CASSQSYLQGMNTEAFF

V gene: TRBV19
J gene: TRBJ2-2
clone size: .
D gene: TRBD1
CDR3 DNA: TGTGCCGGAGGGACAGGGGGCTTCGGGGAGCTGTTTTTT
CDR3 protein: CAGGTGGFGELFF

V gene: TRBV15
J gene: TRBJ2-4
clone size: .
D gene: .
CDR3 DNA: TGTGCCACCAGCAGAGATACGGTCGTCAAAAACATTCAGTACTTC
CDR3 protein: CATSRDTVVKNIQYF

V gene: TRBV7-1
J gene: TRBJ2-4
clone size: .
D gene: .
CDR3 DNA: TGTGCCAGCAGCTCTCCGAATGACTTGGGGGCGCAGAAAAGGGGCAAGTGGGTCAAAAACATTCAGTACTTC
CDR3 protein: CASSSPNDLGAQKRGKWVKNIQYF

V gene: TRBV6-5
J gene: TRBJ2-7
clone size: medium-sized
D gene: .
CDR3 DNA: TGTGCCAGCACCGAGGGTTTTAGCGGCTCCTACGAGCAGTACTTC
CDR3 protein: CASTEGFSGSYEQYF

V gene: TRBV7-9
J gene: TRBJ2-2
clone size: .
D gene: TRBD1
CDR3 DNA: TGTGCCAGCAGCAACCGGGACAGGGGCGGCGGGGAGCTGTTTTTT
CDR3 protein: CASSNRDRGGGELFF

V gene: TRBV5-1
J gene: TRBJ2-1
clone size: .
D gene: TRBD2
CDR3 DNA: TGCGCCAGCAGCTCGGGACTAGCGGGGGGGCTAGAATTCTTC
CDR3 protein: CASSSGLAGGLEFF

V gene: TRBV9
J gene: TRBJ2-1
clone size: .
D gene: TRBD2
CDR3 DNA: TGTGCCAGCAGCCCCTACAATTGGGCTAGCGGGGGTCTTTACAATGAGCAGTTCTTC
CDR3 protein: CASSPYNWASGGLYNEQFF

V gene: TRBV3-1/TRBV3-2
J gene: TRBJ2-7
clone size: .
D gene: TRBD2
CDR3 DNA: TGTGCCAGCAGCCACGGGACTAGCGATGAGCAGTACTTC
CDR3 protein: CASSHGTSDEQYF

V gene: TRBV5-6
J gene: TRBJ1-4
clone size: .
D gene: TRBD1
CDR3 DNA: TGTGCCAGCAGCCAGATCGACAGGGGGAATGAAAAACTGTTTTTT
CDR3 protein: CASSQIDRGNEKLFF

V gene: TRBV7-3
J gene: TRBJ2-4
clone size: .
D gene: TRBD1
CDR3 DNA: TGTGCCAGCAGCCCGGGACAGGGATCGAACATTCAGTACTTC
CDR3 protein: CASSPGQGSNIQYF

V gene: TRBV27
J gene: TRBJ1-5
clone size: .
D gene: TRBD1
CDR3 DNA: TGTGCCAGCCTTGGACAGGTTCCCTATAGCAATCAGCCCCAGCATTTT
CDR3 protein: CASLGQVPYSNQPQHF

V gene: TRBV5-1
J gene: TRBJ2-7
clone size: .
D gene: .
CDR3 DNA: TGCGCCAGCAGCTTGGACACCATGGCCTACGAGCAGTACTTC
CDR3 protein: CASSLDTMAYEQYF

V gene: TRBV19
J gene: TRBJ1-5
clone size: .
D gene: .
CDR3 DNA: TGTGCCAGTAGGCCCCGGGGAGGGATCAGTCAGCCCCAGCATTTT
CDR3 protein: CASRPRGGISQPQHF

V gene: TRBV6-1
J gene: TRBJ1-5
clone size: once
D gene: .
CDR3 DNA: TGTGCCAGCAGTGAAGACCCAGGAAACAATCAGCCCCAGCATTTT
CDR3 protein: CASSEDPGNNQPQHF

V gene: TRBV3-1/TRBV3-2
J gene: TRBJ2-3
clone size: .
D gene: .
CDR3 DNA: TGTGCCAGCAGCTCACGACTGAGTAGCACAGATACGCAGTATTTT
CDR3 protein: CASSSRLSSTDTQYF

V gene: TRBV10-3
J gene: TRBJ1-6
clone size: few
D gene: .
CDR3 DNA: TGTGCCATCAGTGAGTCAGCAGGCTCCTATAATTCACCCCTCCACTTT
CDR3 protein: CAISESAGSYNSPLHF

V gene: TRBV2
J gene: TRBJ1-2
clone size: .
D gene: TRBD1
CDR3 DNA: TGTGCCAGCAGTGCACAGGGGGCCCTCTATGGCTACACCTTC
CDR3 protein: CASSAQGALYGYTF

V gene: TRBV9
J gene: TRBJ2-2
clone size: .
D gene: TRBD1
CDR3 DNA: TGTGCCAGCAGCTCTGACAGGGGGTATACCGGGGAGCTGTTTTTT
CDR3 protein: CASSSDRGYTGELFF

V gene: TRBV3-1/TRBV3-2
J gene: TRBJ2-5
clone size: .
D gene: TRBD2
CDR3 DNA: TGTGCCAGCCGGAGCGGGGGGCAGGTGACCCAGTACTTC
CDR3 protein: CASRSGGQVTQYF

V gene: TRBV19
J gene: TRBJ2-7
clone size: once
D gene: .
CDR3 DNA: TGTGCCAGTAGAGGCCCGCGGGTGGGAGGCGAGCAGTACTTC
CDR3 protein: CASRGPRVGGEQYF

V gene: TRBV6-5
J gene: TRBJ2-7
clone size: once
D gene: TRBD1
CDR3 DNA: TGTGCCAGCAGCCTCGGGACAGGGGGCTGGTACGAGCAGTACTTC
CDR3 protein: CASSLGTGGWYEQYF

V gene: TRBV18
J gene: TRBJ1-1
clone size: .
D gene: TRBD1
CDR3 DNA: TGTGCCAGCTCACCACTGACAGGGGGCGAGGTCACTGAAGCTTTCTTT
CDR3 protein: CASSPLTGGEVTEAFF

V gene: TRBV29-1
J gene: TRBJ1-2
clone size: .
D gene: TRBD1
CDR3 DNA: TGCAGCGTTGACCGGGACAGGGACTATGGCTACACCTTC
CDR3 protein: CSVDRDRDYGYTF

V gene: TRBV27
J gene: TRBJ1-2
clone size: .
D gene: TRBD1
CDR3 DNA: TGTGCCAGCAGGCCAGAAAACGACAGGGACTATGGCTACACCTTC
CDR3 protein: CASRPENDRDYGYTF

V gene: TRBV4-3
J gene: TRBJ2-1
clone size: .
D gene: TRBD2
CDR3 DNA: TGCGCCAGCAGCCAGCCGGGACTATACAATGAGCAGTTCTTC
CDR3 protein: CASSQPGLYNEQFF